A single sample gave rise to the 29 T cell receptor beta chains below, sequenced in a study of T cell repertoires in MIS-A myocarditis. Here immunoSEQ multiplex PCR was the method, and the copy in TCRdb shows in-frame clones only, minus some. This table has 15,000 or so clones, around 69% appearing once. Specimen: left ventricle heart tissue obtained at autopsy. These receptors all stem from a man younger than 30 with fulminant myocarditis from multisystem inflammatory syndrome in adults (MIS-A) after COVID-19.

This chain joins TRBV19 and TRBJ2-7, with D tentatively TRBD1 or TRBD2 (5 bases each). The CDR3 consists of 16 residues. V lost 6 bases to trimming and J lost 0 bases, with 18 bases between them. CDR1 LNHDA and CDR2 SQIVND come from the germline V gene (reference sequence). CDR3 coding DNA: TGTGCCAGTAGCCCCACCGTAGGGACCCACTCCTACGAGCAGTACTTC. Its protein product is CASSPTVGTHSYEQYF.

This clone was detected once. This chain connects TRBV30 to TRBJ1-3; D ambiguous. In germline, CDR1 is GTSNPN, CDR2 SVGIG (reference sequence). The CDR3 sequence is 15 residues long. V lost 3 bases and J lost 0, with 12 bases in between. The chain's CDR3 is CAWSKGKFSGNTIYF. The CDR3 DNA reads as TGTGCCTGGAGCAAGGGAAAATTCTCTGGAAACACCATATATTTT.

V and J are TRBV3-1 (or the pseudogene TRBV3-2) and TRBJ1-4; TRBD1 aligns across 8 bases. V was clipped by 2 bases and J by 7 bases; unmatched bases: 6. The CDR3 has 15 amino acids. Germline V gives CDR1 LGHDT, CDR2 YNNKEL (reference sequence). This chain's CDR3 is CASSQLTGAGEKLFF. The CDR3 DNA follows: TGTGCCAGCAGCCAACTGACAGGGGCTGGTGAAAAACTGTTTTTT.

V usage is TRBV29-1 and J usage is TRBJ2-1, with D perhaps TRBD2 (5 bases). The CDR3 runs to 13 residues. CDR1 SQVTM and CDR2 ANQGSEA come from the germline V gene. Trimming left V 4 bases short and J 10 bases short, with 17 bases between. CDR3 amino acids: CSVVKDGRGEQFF. The CDR3 DNA is TGCAGCGTTGTTAAGGATGGGCGCGGGGAGCAGTTCTTC.

The chain carries TRBV6-5 and TRBJ1-1; D remains ambiguous. Germline V CDR1 and CDR2: MNHEY, SVGAGI. V was trimmed by 7 bases and J by 6 bases, leaving 18 bases between them. This CDR3 spans 14 amino acids. The CDR3 loop is CASISRALGAEAFF. The CDR3 bases are TGTGCCAGCATCTCAAGGGCCTTGGGCGCTGAAGCTTTCTTT.

The chain is built from TRBV9 and TRBJ1-3; TRBD1 aligns across 7 bases. The J segment lost 2 bases and the V segment lost 3 bases, leaving 5 bases of the junction unmatched. This CDR3 comprises 15 residues. Germline V gene sequence: CDR1 SGDLS, CDR2 YYNGEE. The CDR3 coding sequence is TGTGCCAGCAGCGCCCTAACAGGGGCTGGAAACACCATATATTTT. This codes for CASSALTGAGNTIYF.

By share of the sample, this clone is medium-sized. J is TRBJ1-3 and V is TRBV6-5, with D perhaps TRBD1 (5 bases). Trimming took 0 bases from V and 2 from J, leaving 8 bases between them. Germline V lookup: CDR1 MNHEY, CDR2 SVGAGI. This CDR3 is 15 amino acids long. CDR3 DNA sequence: TGTGCCAGCAGTTACTCCGGGACGGCTGGAAACACCATATATTTT. The encoded protein is CASSYSGTAGNTIYF.

This clone was counted between two and nine times. The chain uses TRBV29-1 and TRBJ2-2; no definite D call. The CDR3 runs to 10 residues. V was pared by 5 bases and J by 7 bases, with 5 bases between. Germline assignment: CDR1 SQVTM and CDR2 ANQGSEA. The CDR3 DNA reads as TGCAGCGTTTATGACGGGGAGCTGTTTTTT. Its translation is CSVYDGELFF.

The chain combines TRBV5-8 with TRBJ1-5; D is ambiguous. This CDR3 is built from 14 residues. In germline, CDR1 is SGHTS, CDR2 YDEGEE. The V end was cut by 2 bases, the J end by 0 bases, with 6 bases between. The CDR3 nucleotides are TGTGCCAGCAGCTTAGGCCGTAGCAATCAGCCCCAGCATTTT. Translation gives CASSLGRSNQPQHF.

The rearrangement uses TRBV3-1 (or the pseudogene TRBV3-2) and TRBJ2-1, with D maybe TRBD2 (6 bases). Trimming removed 5 bases at V and 9 bases at J, with 23 bases between. The CDR3 length is 16 residues. CDR1 and CDR2 from the germline V gene are LGHDT and YNNKEL (reference sequence). CDR3 residues: CASSTGDFGGRGEQFF. As DNA, the CDR3 is TGTGCCAGCAGCACTGGGGACTTTGGGGGTCGGGGTGAGCAGTTCTTC.

The chain links TRBV4-3 to TRBJ2-2; D tentatively fits TRBD1 or TRBD2 (5 bases each). This CDR3 spans 17 amino acids. Trimming cost V 0 bases and J 5 bases, with 16 bases left between them. Germline-derived CDR1 and CDR2 are LGHNA and YSLEER. CDR3 bases: TGCGCCAGCAGCCAAGATGGAATGGGGGATTTGACCGGGGAGCTGTTTTTT. Its protein is CASSQDGMGDLTGELFF.

V gene TRBV10-3 combines with J gene TRBJ2-7, with TRBD2 identical over 7 bases. This CDR3 is built from 13 residues. Trimming cost V 5 bases and J 5 bases; bases outside gene matches: 6. CDR1 and CDR2 (germline): ENHRY, SYGVKD. CDR3 protein: CAISFREGDEQYF. The CDR3 bases are TGTGCCATCAGTTTCAGGGAGGGCGACGAGCAGTACTTC.

The chain employs TRBV27 and TRBJ2-1; 8 bases line up with TRBD2. The length of the CDR3 is 16 residues. The V segment lost 5 bases and the J segment 7 bases; nucleotides outside the gene matches: 13. CDR1 MNHEY and CDR2 SMNVEV come from the germline V gene (reference sequence). The CDR3 DNA reads as TGTGCCAGCAGTCCAGAAAAGCGGGAGATATTGAATGAGCAGTTCTTC. Residues: CASSPEKREILNEQFF.

V is TRBV18 and J is TRBJ1-1; D remains ambiguous. V lost 3 bases to trimming and J lost 2 bases, with 7 bases between them. The germline V gene has CDR1 KGHSH and CDR2 LQKENI. The CDR3 loop spans 13 amino acids. CDR3 region: CASSPTFNTEAFF. The CDR3, as DNA: TGTGCCAGCTCACCCACCTTTAACACTGAAGCTTTCTTT.

The chain carries TRBV27 and TRBJ2-3; 9 bases match TRBD2. The CDR3 extends over 16 amino acids. Germline CDR1 is MNHEY and CDR2 is SMNVEV (reference sequence). V was pared by 7 bases and J by 5 bases, with 13 bases of the junction left unmatched. The CDR3 region is CASTVQPGLARDTQYF. CDR3 nucleotides: TGTGCCAGCACCGTACAACCGGGACTAGCCAGAGATACGCAGTATTTT.

This sequence joins TRBV10-1 and TRBJ2-5; a weak D match, TRBD2 (5 bases). V lost 2 bases and J 5 bases, leaving 12 bases between the germline ends. CDR1 WNHNN and CDR2 SYGVQD come from the germline V gene (reference sequence). The CDR3 has 14 amino acids. CDR3 nucleotide sequence: TGCGCCAGCAGTGAGGACGAGACGGGGGAGACCCAGTACTTC. As protein: CASSEDETGETQYF.

The chain couples TRBV2 to TRBJ2-1; the D gene is possibly TRBD2 (5 bases). The germline V and J ends were trimmed by 8 bases and 4 bases, with 15 bases remaining between them. The CDR3 is 14 amino acids. The V gene's germline CDR1 is SNHLY and CDR2 FYNNEI. The CDR3 is CASLEEAGYNEQFF. The DNA for the CDR3 is TGTGCCAGCTTGGAGGAGGCGGGTTACAATGAGCAGTTCTTC.

J is TRBJ2-1 and V is TRBV6-6; D is unresolved. The germline V gene has CDR1 MNHNY and CDR2 SVGAGI (reference sequence). V shed 6 bases and J shed 8 bases, with 14 bases lying between them. This CDR3 spans 13 amino acids. DNA of the CDR3: TGTGCCAGCAGGCCTTATCTTACGGATGAGCAGTTCTTC. Translated, it gives CASRPYLTDEQFF.

V and J are TRBV18 and TRBJ1-1; no definite D call. The CDR3 spans 13 residues. Per germline, CDR1 KGHSH and CDR2 LQKENI. The V and J ends lost 1 base and 7 bases respectively, with 10 bases between them. CDR3 sequence: CASSPLGSYEAFF. The CDR3 DNA follows: TGTGCCAGCTCACCACTCGGAAGCTATGAAGCTTTCTTT.

The genes are TRBV18 and TRBJ1-1; D not resolved. Deletions cut 2 bases from V and 8 bases from J, with 12 bases between. This CDR3 is built from 13 residues. Germline loops: CDR1 KGHSH, CDR2 LQKENI. The CDR3 DNA is TGTGCCAGCTCACCAGATCTCCGTTCAGAAGCTTTCTTT. Its protein product is CASSPDLRSEAFF.

The rearrangement uses TRBV5-1 and TRBJ2-1; 9 bases fit TRBD2. This CDR3 spans 15 amino acids. Germline CDR1 SGHRS, CDR2 YFSETQ. Germline trimming cut 2 bases from V and 2 bases from J; bases unmatched to any gene: 2. The CDR3 DNA reads TGCGCCAGCAGCTTCGCGGGAGGGGCCTACAATGAGCAGTTCTTC. Residues: CASSFAGGAYNEQFF.

Worth noting for this clone: The sample carries other DNA sequences with the same CDR3. V and J are TRBV12-3 or TRBV12-4 and TRBJ1-2; D unresolved. Trimming took 1 base from V and 4 from J, leaving 7 bases between them. This CDR3 spans 13 amino acids. CDR3 in DNA: TGTGCCAGCAGTTTAGGTCAATCCTATGGCTACACCTTC. It translates to CASSLGQSYGYTF.

The V gene is TRBV10-3, the J gene TRBJ2-3; D may be TRBD2 (6 bases). The CDR3 covers 13 residues. The V gene's germline CDR1 is ENHRY and CDR2 SYGVKD. The V and J ends lost 5 bases and 3 bases respectively, with 9 bases between them. CDR3 in DNA: TGTGCCATCAGTCCGGGAGAAACAGATACGCAGTATTTT. It encodes CAISPGETDTQYF.

This clone was detected a few times. The chain joins TRBV30 to TRBJ1-5; 7 bases are a match to TRBD1. Per the germline V gene, CDR1 is GTSNPN and CDR2 is SVGIG (reference sequence). J gave up 4 bases and V 3 bases, and 3 bases lay outside the gene matches. This CDR3 spans 13 amino acids. This CDR3 reads CAWSPGGNQPQHF. The CDR3, as DNA: TGTGCCTGGAGCCCAGGGGGGAATCAGCCCCAGCATTTT.

The chain links TRBV6-5 to TRBJ1-4; unclear D gene. With 6 bases removed from V and 7 bases from J, the gap between germline ends came to 15 bases. Germline assignment: CDR1 MNHEY and CDR2 SVGAGI. CDR3 length: 14 residues. Here the CDR3 reads CASRESRVGEKLFF. In DNA, the CDR3 is TGTGCCAGCAGGGAGTCTAGGGTCGGTGAAAAACTGTTTTTT.

This clone was counted between two and nine times. The chain links TRBV19 to TRBJ2-7; D unresolved. The CDR3 is made up of 13 amino acids. Trimming stripped 5 bases from V and 2 bases from J, with 10 bases between. The germline V gene encodes CDR1 LNHDA and CDR2 SQIVND (reference sequence). DNA for the CDR3: TGTGCCAGTAGTGAACTCTACACCTACGAGCAGTACTTC. As protein: CASSELYTYEQYF.

The chain recombines TRBV27 with TRBJ2-2; tentative D call: TRBD1 (6 bases). This CDR3 is built from 14 residues. Germline V gene data show CDR1 as MNHEY and CDR2 as SMNVEV (reference sequence). Trimming removed 6 bases from V and 0 bases from J, with 8 bases in between. This CDR3 reads CASRTGSNTGELFF. In nucleotides, the CDR3 is TGTGCCAGCAGGACAGGTTCGAACACCGGGGAGCTGTTTTTT.

This clone turned up a few times. The gene calls are TRBV30 and TRBJ2-7; the D is unclear. Germline CDR1 reads GTSNPN; CDR2 reads SVGIG (reference sequence). The V and J ends lost 3 bases and 4 bases respectively, with 7 bases between them. This CDR3 is 11 amino acids long. In DNA, the CDR3 is TGTGCCTGGAGCTACGCTTACGAGCAGTACTTC. Translated, it gives CAWSYAYEQYF.

This clone was detected once. The chain is built from TRBV27 and TRBJ2-6, with a weak D call TRBD1 (6 bases). V was cut by 2 bases and J by 2 bases, with 7 bases left in between. CDR1 is MNHEY, CDR2 SMNVEV, per germline (reference sequence). The CDR3 consists of 15 residues. The CDR3 reads CASSLGGAGANVLTF. As DNA, the CDR3 is TGTGCCAGCAGTTTAGGGGGCGCTGGGGCCAACGTCCTGACTTTC.